This TCR beta chain is from a study of blood T cell repertoires in COVID-19. For the study at large: Researchers got acute and convalescent COVID-19 samples from the United States, Italy and Spain. PBMCs, B-cell-depleted T cells, or T cells were the source of the cDNA or gDNA that made up the material.

Germline V CDR1 and CDR2: LNHDA, SQIVND (reference sequence). Trimming took off 5 bases at V and 2 bases at J, with 11 bases between the two ends. CDR3 length: 14 residues. Original methodology: Amplified reference gene primers provided the basis for estimating nucleated cell counts. Libraries were prepared by immunoSEQ multiplex PCR; TCRdb keeps only in-frame clonotypes and omits some of them. V and J calls and clone size are as listed in that table; D and trimming were resolved from the DNA. Of 25,000 to 40,000 clones in the sample, around 90% were seen once. In this sample, this clone is large. V is TRBV19 and J is TRBJ2-3; weak D call: TRBD1 (6 bases). This receptor was taken from a man in his 70s with active COVID-19. The sequencing input was peripheral blood. CDR3 residues: CASSSRTVTDTQYF. In DNA form, the CDR3 reads TGTGCCAGTAGTTCTCGGACAGTCACAGATACGCAGTATTTT.